The rows below give T cell receptor beta chains drawn from one sample of a study of blood T cell repertoires in COVID-19. Repertoires were generated with immunoSEQ multiplex PCR, while TCRdb's copy carries only in-frame clones and drops some. Among 300,000 to 400,000 clones listed, approximately 86% were seen once. Sequenced material: PBMCs or T cells enriched from blood (not recorded which). These receptors were collected from a woman aged 40 to 50 with acute COVID-19. Both conserved end residues are trimmed from each CDR3.

TRBV12-3/TRBV12-4	TRBJ2-5	ASSLTGSQY
TRBV3-1/TRBV3-2	TRBJ1-6	ASSRNLNRVNSPLH
TRBV27	TRBJ2-1	ASSLSGQGKSSYNEQF
TRBV7-2	TRBJ1-5	ASSLGTGRRQPQH
TRBV5-5	TRBJ2-5	ASSPLGGPGETQY
TRBV19	TRBJ2-1	ATTHDSSYNEQF
TRBV28	TRBJ2-5	ASNGLGAETQY
TRBV3-1/TRBV3-2	TRBJ2-3	ASSPRLAGATDTQY
TRBV9	TRBJ2-7	ASSVGGDSVLHEQY
TRBV5-1	TRBJ1-2	ASTPGQGAPHYGYT
TRBV6-2/TRBV6-3	TRBJ2-2	ASSHGTSGGTGELF
TRBV5-6	TRBJ1-1	ASSPLQGAKGAF
TRBV15	TRBJ2-7	ATRGDRGPPYEQY
TRBV27	TRBJ2-2	ASRFQPRTGSTGELF
TRBV19	TRBJ2-3	ASSITGGKNTDTQY
TRBV2	TRBJ1-3	ASSGRGRFVSGNTIY
TRBV4-2	TRBJ2-5	ASSQDRGKETQY
TRBV2	TRBJ1-4	ASKEPGTGGEKLF
TRBV14	TRBJ1-4	ASSQDLWRGGNEKLF
TRBV28	TRBJ1-2	ASRIQGPYGYT
TRBV5-1	TRBJ1-4	ASSSSGGNEKLF
TRBV19	TRBJ1-2	ASSNRDRGRHGYT
TRBV7-3	TRBJ1-1	ASSFHRNTEAF
TRBV9	TRBJ1-6	ASSSRTGHGSPLH
TRBV7-2	TRBJ1-5	ASSPQGTSNQPQH
TRBV6-5	TRBJ1-5	ASRPDKSNQPQH
TRBV9	TRBJ2-1	ASSPFLWEGRYNEQF
TRBV2	TRBJ2-7	ASSFDPGDRRTYEQY
TRBV21-1	TRBJ1-4	APRVDGANRDHNEKLF
TRBV6-5	TRBJ1-2	ASSYSLIGLHYGYT
TRBV12-5	TRBJ2-1	ASGGGWGNEQF
TRBV2	TRBJ1-6	ASSVTGSDNSPLH
TRBV5-4	TRBJ2-7	ASSLDRNPYEQY
TRBV19	TRBJ1-2	ASSERTAIYSYGYT
TRBV28	TRBJ1-1	ASSLSGGNTEAF
TRBV19	TRBJ1-1	ASSRQGNTEAF
TRBV4-1	TRBJ1-2	ASSQETGGYGYT
TRBV19	TRBJ2-2	ASSVGLVPGELF
TRBV18	TRBJ2-1	ASSPWTGGDNEQF
TRBV28	TRBJ2-6	ASSVPQGRSGANVLT
TRBV6-1	TRBJ1-2	ASSESAGVLGYT
TRBV6-6	TRBJ1-1	ASSYSIGGGGTEAF
TRBV7-2	TRBJ2-7	ASSLDVSGLYEQY
TRBV18	TRBJ1-5	ASSPGQPENQPQH
TRBV7-3	TRBJ2-1	ASSLGPTLKRGGPEQF
TRBV5-3	TRBJ1-1	ARSLVPPGTEAF
TRBV28	TRBJ2-7	ASSVALAYEQY
TRBV4-1	TRBJ2-3	ASSHRDRFTDTQY
TRBV19	TRBJ2-5	ASSRPADQETQY
TRBV18	TRBJ1-2	ASSQTTGGLEGYT
TRBV12-5	TRBJ2-7	ASGFMQGTYEQY
TRBV27	TRBJ1-1	ASKRDRMNTEAF
TRBV3-1/TRBV3-2	TRBJ1-1	ASSPHGGGTEAF
TRBV5-5	TRBJ1-5	ASTREIGDSNQPQH
TRBV5-1	TRBJ1-5	ASSQTGGAYQPQH
TRBV7-2	TRBJ2-7	ASSLDGTRLDEQY
TRBV5-1	TRBJ2-3	ASSSQGTGGPDTQY
TRBV6-1	TRBJ2-6	ASSDREGRRGANVLT